One sample yielded the 32 T cell receptor beta chains listed below, sequenced in a study of blood T cells in healthy people across ages. With a J-beta primer mix and a sample-barcoded 5' primer, a second PCR ran roughly 6 to 11 cycles. TCRdb called the 5' RACE reads again in MiXCR, with one record for every CDR3 protein. The sample has approximately 580,000 distinct CDR3 sequences, 24% seen once. This sample also appeared in a second study, on T cells of mothers and their children.

What was sequenced was blood. The receptors originated from a boy between 10 and 17 years old in good health.

This chain links TRBV20-1 with TRBJ1-2; the match to TRBD1 covers 8 bases. Trimming cost V 0 bases and J 13 bases; bases outside gene matches: 13. The CDR3 runs 14 residues. Germline V gene lookup returns CDR1 DFQATT and CDR2 SNEGSKA (reference sequence). The CDR3 DNA sequence: TGCAGTGCTAGAGAGGGGCAGGGGGCCTACTGGGGCACCTTC. Translated: CSAREGQGAYWGTF.

This sequence joins TRBV6-5 and TRBJ2-5; 7 nucleotides match TRBD2. The V segment lost 2 bases and the J segment 5 bases; nucleotides outside the gene matches: 5. Germline values: CDR1 MNHEY, CDR2 SVGAGI. This CDR3 has 14 amino acids. The CDR3 loop is CASSYREGWETQYF. The CDR3 DNA reads TGTGCCAGCAGTTACAGGGAGGGATGGGAGACCCAGTACTTC.

This clonotype has just a few counts. The chain couples TRBV27 to TRBJ2-3; tentatively, D is TRBD2 (5 bases). The germline V gene has CDR1 MNHEY and CDR2 SMNVEV (reference sequence). The CDR3 contains 15 residues. V dropped 0 bases and J dropped 1 base, with 8 bases sitting between them. The CDR3 loop reads CASSLSLSGTDTQYF. CDR3 bases: TGTGCCAGCAGTTTATCGCTTAGCGGCACAGATACGCAGTATTTT.

In this sample, this clonotype turned up a few times. This chain uses TRBV16 with TRBJ1-4, with 9 bases that match TRBD1. The CDR3 extends over 18 amino acids. The junction had 11 bases not matched to a gene; V was cut back by 0 bases and J by 6 bases. The V gene's germline CDR1 is KGHSY and CDR2 FQNENV. The CDR3 protein is CASSQSPPWGTGYEKLFF. CDR3 nucleotide sequence: TGTGCCAGCAGCCAATCTCCGCCTTGGGGGACAGGGTATGAAAAACTGTTTTTT.

In its sample, this clonotype was seen a few times. V gene TRBV14 combines with J gene TRBJ2-2; tentatively, D is TRBD1 (6 bases). The CDR3 totals 16 residues. Germline V gives CDR1 SGHDN, CDR2 FVKESK. V was trimmed by 0 bases and J by 5 bases, leaving 13 bases between them. The CDR3 region is CASSQETGIETGELFF. The CDR3 nucleotides read TGTGCCAGCAGCCAAGAGACAGGAATAGAAACCGGGGAGCTGTTTTTT.

This clonotype was counted a few times. The rearrangement uses TRBV20-1 and TRBJ2-7, with 8 nucleotides matching TRBD1. The germline gives CDR1 DFQATT, CDR2 SNEGSKA (reference sequence). V was clipped by 8 bases and J by 2 bases; unmatched bases: 5. This CDR3 is 12 amino acids long. CDR3 in amino acids: CSLQQGAYEQYF. Here the CDR3 DNA reads TGCAGTCTCCAACAGGGGGCCTACGAGCAGTACTTC.

This clonotype was seen a handful of times. The rearrangement links TRBV30 to TRBJ2-2; the D gene is possibly TRBD1 (6 bases). The CDR3 totals 14 residues. V gave up 4 bases and J gave up 0 bases, with 9 bases separating them. In germline, CDR1 is GTSNPN, CDR2 SVGIG (reference sequence). In DNA, the CDR3 is TGTGCCTGGAACCGGGACACGAACACCGGGGAGCTGTTTTTT. It translates to CAWNRDTNTGELFF.

In this sample, this clonotype turned up a few times. The CDR3 loop reads CSVVRGSGNTEAFF. DNA for the CDR3: TGCAGCGTCGTCAGGGGCAGCGGGAACACTGAAGCTTTCTTT. The chain uses TRBV29-1 and TRBJ1-1; maybe TRBD1 (6 bases). Germline V gene sequence: CDR1 SQVTM, CDR2 ANQGSEA. This CDR3 spans 14 amino acids. V gave up 6 bases and J gave up 1 base, with 15 bases separating them.

V gene TRBV20-1 combines with J gene TRBJ2-5; 8 positions match TRBD2. The DNA end favors TRBJ2-7, so the J call may be wrong. CDR3 length equals 14 residues. The germline CDR1 and CDR2 sequences are DFQATT and SNEGSKA (reference sequence). CDR3 bases: TGCAGTGCTAGAAGAGCGGGAGAGGTCAGCGAGCAGTACTTC. Its protein product is CSARRAGEVSEQYF.

The V gene is TRBV12-3 or TRBV12-4, the J gene TRBJ2-1, with D tentatively TRBD1 (6 bases). The CDR3 consists of 14 residues. The V and J ends lost 6 bases and 5 bases respectively, with 14 bases between them. The CDR3 coding sequence is TGTGCCAGCAGCGGCAGGGGAAGAGACAATGAGCAGTTCTTC. It is translated as CASSGRGRDNEQFF.

This clonotype was counted between two and nine times. This chain uses TRBV6-1 with TRBJ2-1; 11 nucleotides match TRBD1. Germline assignment: CDR1 MNHNS and CDR2 SASEGT. This CDR3 region has 15 residues. The junction had 8 bases not matched to a gene; V was cut back by 5 bases and J by 8 bases. The CDR3 sequence: CASSTRTGGGDEQFF. CDR3 sequence (DNA): TGTGCCAGCAGTACCCGGACAGGGGGCGGCGATGAGCAGTTCTTC.

The chain is built from TRBV15 and TRBJ1-5, with 9 bases lining up with TRBD1. Germline CDR1 LNHNV, CDR2 YYDKDF (reference sequence). V lost 4 bases and J lost 7; bases outside the gene matches: 2. This CDR3 region has 13 residues. The CDR3 loop is CATSTDRGQPQHF. For the CDR3, the DNA is TGTGCCACCAGCACGGACAGGGGACAGCCCCAGCATTTT. Using reference TRBV15 and TRBJ1-5 for the parts outside the CDR3, the full variable domain is DAMVIQNPRYQVTQFGKPVTLSCSQTLNHNVMYWYQQKSSQAPKLLFHYYDKDFNNEADTPDNFQSRRPNTSFCFLDIRSPGLGDTAMYLCATSTDRGQPQHFGDGTRLSIL.

The rearrangement links TRBV25-1 to TRBJ2-4; 10 positions match TRBD1. Germline V gene sequence: CDR1 MGHDK, CDR2 SYGVNS. The CDR3 contains 17 residues. After removal of 3 bases from V and 1 base from J, the junction contained 6 bases not matched to a gene. This CDR3 reads CASSETGGAEAKNIQYF. The CDR3 bases are TGTGCCAGCAGTGAGACAGGGGGCGCCGAGGCCAAAAACATTCAGTACTTC.

This clonotype was seen a few times. V gene TRBV27 combines with J gene TRBJ2-7; 7 bases are a match to TRBD2. Germline V gene data show CDR1 as MNHEY and CDR2 as SMNVEV (reference sequence). This CDR3 region has 14 residues. The V gene end was trimmed by 6 bases and the J gene end by 1 base; junction bases not matched to a gene: 6. CDR3 sequence (DNA): TGTGCCAGCAGCGTGGGAGGGAAGTCCTACGAGCAGTACTTC. Amino acids: CASSVGGKSYEQYF.

This clonotype has a single count. At one of its ends the junction is not consistent with the germline gene, which may arise from a read error. This sequence joins TRBV7-9 and TRBJ1-1; 8 positions match TRBD1. The CDR3 runs to 15 residues. Germline values: CDR1 SEHNR, CDR2 FQNEAQ (reference sequence). This CDR3 reads CASSLQGQGGTGAFF. The CDR3 nucleotides read TGTGCCAGCAGCTTACAAGGACAGGGTGGCACTGGAGCTTTCTTT.

The genes are TRBV11-2 and TRBJ2-7, with 10 bases lining up with TRBD1. Germline values: CDR1 SGHAT, CDR2 FQNNGV. Losses at the gene ends were 4 bases for V and 4 bases for J; bases not matched to a gene: 4. CDR3 size: 14 residues. The CDR3 DNA follows: TGTGCCAGCAGCTGGGGACAGGGGCAGTACGAGCAGTACTTC. It codes for CASSWGQGQYEQYF.

The chain uses TRBV20-1 and TRBJ2-1; perhaps TRBD2 as D (7 bases). The J call is doubtful: the DNA matches TRBJ2-7 better. The germline V gene has CDR1 DFQATT and CDR2 SNEGSKA (reference sequence). The CDR3 covers 13 residues. The chain's CDR3 is CSARRGASGEQYF. Written as DNA, the CDR3 is TGCAGTGCTAGACGGGGGGCTTCTGGCGAGCAGTACTTC.

The chain combines TRBV3-1 with TRBJ2-5; TRBD2 matches 9 bases. The DNA end lines up better with TRBJ2-1; the J call may be wrong. The CDR3 loop spans 16 amino acids. Looked up from germline, CDR1 is LGHDT and CDR2 is YNNKEL (reference sequence). The CDR3 DNA is TGTGCCAGCAGCCTGGTAGCGGGAGTTGTCTACAATGAGCAGTTCTTC. Amino acid sequence: CASSLVAGVVYNEQFF.

This chain joins TRBV12-3 or TRBV12-4 and TRBJ2-3, with D possibly TRBD2 on 6 matching bases. The CDR3 runs to 15 residues. V was trimmed by 5 bases and J by 6 bases, leaving 18 bases between them. Here the CDR3 DNA reads TGTGCCAGCAGTGCGCGGGACCGAGCTAGGGATACGCAGTATTTT. This gives the protein CASSARDRARDTQYF.

This clonotype was counted ten times or more. The V gene is TRBV27, the J gene TRBJ2-5, with a tentative D call TRBD2 (5 bases). The CDR3 spans 14 residues. CDR1 and CDR2 from the germline V gene are MNHEY and SMNVEV (reference sequence). Trimming removed 3 bases from V and 7 bases from J, with 15 bases in between. The CDR3 protein is CASSFSDFLGTQYF. For the CDR3, the DNA is TGTGCCAGCAGTTTTTCGGACTTCCTAGGGACCCAGTACTTC.

This clonotype was detected only a few times. The V gene is TRBV24-1, the J gene TRBJ2-2; no reliable D call. The V end lost 10 bases, the J end lost 1 base, and 9 bases lay between the germline ends. This CDR3 has 13 amino acids. In germline, CDR1 is KGHDR, CDR2 SFDVKD. Here the CDR3 DNA reads TGTGCCACTCTCGACGGGAACACCGGGGAGCTGTTTTTT. This codes for CATLDGNTGELFF.

The chain couples TRBV5-1 to TRBJ2-1; maybe TRBD2 (6 bases). The CDR3 consists of 15 residues. V was clipped by 7 bases and J by 1 base, with 15 bases between them. Germline CDR1 reads SGHRS; CDR2 reads YFSETQ. The chain's CDR3 is CASAKTRRSYNEQFF. CDR3 DNA sequence: TGCGCCAGCGCCAAGACTAGGAGGTCCTACAATGAGCAGTTCTTC.

The sample holds many counts of this clonotype. V and J are TRBV20-1 and TRBJ2-5, with TRBD2 matching over 13 bases. Unmatched junction bases numbered 5, after V lost 5 bases and J lost 5 bases. The germline V gene has CDR1 DFQATT and CDR2 SNEGSKA (reference sequence). The CDR3 has 14 amino acids. In nucleotides, the CDR3 is TGCAGTGCTCGGACTAGCGGGGGATGGGAGACCCAGTACTTC. Amino acid sequence: CSARTSGGWETQYF.

The rearrangement joins TRBV20-1 to TRBJ2-4, with 9 bases matching TRBD2. J was trimmed by 0 bases and V by 1 base; bases with no gene match: 10. Germline assignment: CDR1 DFQATT and CDR2 SNEGSKA (reference sequence). The CDR3 sequence is 18 residues long. In nucleotides, the CDR3 is TGCAGTGCTAGAGGGCTAGCGGGATCATGGGTAGCCAAAAACATTCAGTACTTC. It specifies CSARGLAGSWVAKNIQYF.

This chain connects TRBV27 to TRBJ1-2; tentative D call: TRBD1 (5 bases). Trimming pared 3 bases from V and 3 bases from J, leaving 11 bases between. Germline-derived CDR1 and CDR2 are MNHEY and SMNVEV (reference sequence). CDR3 length equals 14 residues. This CDR3 is CASSFNEGYYGYTF. As DNA, the CDR3 is TGTGCCAGCAGTTTTAACGAGGGGTACTATGGCTACACCTTC.

The chain has TRBV20-1 and TRBJ2-7; possibly TRBD1 or TRBD2 for D (5 bases each). The CDR3 contains 13 residues. Germline-derived CDR1 and CDR2 are DFQATT and SNEGSKA (reference sequence). The CDR3 DNA follows: TGCACTCCCCGGGGCATAAGCTCCTACGAGCAGTACTTC. It is translated as CTPRGISSYEQYF.

J is TRBJ2-3 and V is TRBV6-5; 8 bases line up with TRBD1. V shed 4 bases and J 2 bases; nucleotides not matched to a gene: 5. Per the germline V gene, CDR1 is MNHEY and CDR2 is SVGAGI. This CDR3 has 15 amino acids. The CDR3 sequence is CASSSRTGSTDTQYF. In nucleotides, the CDR3 is TGTGCCAGCAGTTCTAGGACAGGGTCCACAGATACGCAGTATTTT.

This clonotype has more than one count but fewer than ten. This rearrangement joins TRBV14 to TRBJ2-1, with TRBD2 as a possible D gene (5 bases). Germline lookup yields CDR1 SGHDN and CDR2 FVKESK. Trimming left V 4 bases short and J 10 bases short, with 17 bases between. CDR3 length: 14 amino acids. This CDR3 reads CASSPSPGVQEQFF. In DNA, the CDR3 is TGTGCCAGCAGCCCATCTCCCGGGGTTCAGGAGCAGTTCTTC.

As regards this clonotype: The CDR3 does not end in the conserved phenylalanine or tryptophan, so this is likely a read error. The V and J genes are TRBV28 and TRBJ2-7; D is unclear. The V gene lost 3 bases and the J gene lost 4 bases, with 4 bases spanning the gap. This CDR3 has 11 residues. Germline loops: CDR1 MDHEN, CDR2 SYDVKM. The CDR3 reads CASSLMYEQYL. The DNA of the CDR3 is TGTGCCAGCAGTTTGATGTACGAGCAGTACCTC.

In its sample, this clonotype was seen many times. J is TRBJ2-4 and V is TRBV7-2, with TRBD2 matching 11 bases. Per germline, CDR1 SGHTA and CDR2 FQGNSA. The CDR3 loop spans 20 amino acids. V shed 5 bases, J shed 6 bases, and the junction held 21 bases outside the gene matches. This chain's CDR3 is CASSPLTSGSRMDFRNIQYF. CDR3 coding DNA: TGTGCCAGCAGCCCCCTAACTAGCGGGAGTAGAATGGACTTTCGAAACATTCAGTACTTC.

The chain recombines TRBV12-3 or TRBV12-4 with TRBJ2-1; TRBD2 matches 11 bases. V lost 1 base to trimming and J lost 0 bases; unmatched junction nucleotides: 8. This CDR3 has 19 amino acids. In nucleotides, the CDR3 is TGTGCCAGCAGTTTAGAGGCCCGACTAGCGGGACGCTCCTACAATGAGCAGTTCTTC. It is translated as CASSLEARLAGRSYNEQFF.

Only a few counts were recorded for this clonotype. The chain employs TRBV6-5 and TRBJ1-5; tentative D call: TRBD1 (5 bases). Germline V gene sequence: CDR1 MNHEY, CDR2 SVGAGI. This CDR3 region has 14 residues. With 5 bases removed from V and 5 bases from J, the gap between germline ends came to 13 bases. CDR3 residues: CASSLGGKYQPQHF. The CDR3 nucleotides read TGTGCCAGCAGTCTGGGGGGGAAATATCAGCCCCAGCATTTT.